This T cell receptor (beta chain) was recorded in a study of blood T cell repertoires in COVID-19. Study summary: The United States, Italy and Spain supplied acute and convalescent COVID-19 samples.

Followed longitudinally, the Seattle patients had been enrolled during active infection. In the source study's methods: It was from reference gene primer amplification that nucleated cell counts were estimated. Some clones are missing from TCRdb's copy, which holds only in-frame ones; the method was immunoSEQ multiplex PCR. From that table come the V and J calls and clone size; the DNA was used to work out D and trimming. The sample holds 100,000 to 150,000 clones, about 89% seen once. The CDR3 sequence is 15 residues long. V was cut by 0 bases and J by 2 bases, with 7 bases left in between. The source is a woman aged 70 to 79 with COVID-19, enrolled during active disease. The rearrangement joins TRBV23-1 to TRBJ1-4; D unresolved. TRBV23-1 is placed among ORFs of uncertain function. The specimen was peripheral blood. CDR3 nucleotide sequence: TGCGCCAGCAGTCAATCTCCCAGGACTAATGAAAAACTGTTTTTT. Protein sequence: CASSQSPRTNEKLFF.